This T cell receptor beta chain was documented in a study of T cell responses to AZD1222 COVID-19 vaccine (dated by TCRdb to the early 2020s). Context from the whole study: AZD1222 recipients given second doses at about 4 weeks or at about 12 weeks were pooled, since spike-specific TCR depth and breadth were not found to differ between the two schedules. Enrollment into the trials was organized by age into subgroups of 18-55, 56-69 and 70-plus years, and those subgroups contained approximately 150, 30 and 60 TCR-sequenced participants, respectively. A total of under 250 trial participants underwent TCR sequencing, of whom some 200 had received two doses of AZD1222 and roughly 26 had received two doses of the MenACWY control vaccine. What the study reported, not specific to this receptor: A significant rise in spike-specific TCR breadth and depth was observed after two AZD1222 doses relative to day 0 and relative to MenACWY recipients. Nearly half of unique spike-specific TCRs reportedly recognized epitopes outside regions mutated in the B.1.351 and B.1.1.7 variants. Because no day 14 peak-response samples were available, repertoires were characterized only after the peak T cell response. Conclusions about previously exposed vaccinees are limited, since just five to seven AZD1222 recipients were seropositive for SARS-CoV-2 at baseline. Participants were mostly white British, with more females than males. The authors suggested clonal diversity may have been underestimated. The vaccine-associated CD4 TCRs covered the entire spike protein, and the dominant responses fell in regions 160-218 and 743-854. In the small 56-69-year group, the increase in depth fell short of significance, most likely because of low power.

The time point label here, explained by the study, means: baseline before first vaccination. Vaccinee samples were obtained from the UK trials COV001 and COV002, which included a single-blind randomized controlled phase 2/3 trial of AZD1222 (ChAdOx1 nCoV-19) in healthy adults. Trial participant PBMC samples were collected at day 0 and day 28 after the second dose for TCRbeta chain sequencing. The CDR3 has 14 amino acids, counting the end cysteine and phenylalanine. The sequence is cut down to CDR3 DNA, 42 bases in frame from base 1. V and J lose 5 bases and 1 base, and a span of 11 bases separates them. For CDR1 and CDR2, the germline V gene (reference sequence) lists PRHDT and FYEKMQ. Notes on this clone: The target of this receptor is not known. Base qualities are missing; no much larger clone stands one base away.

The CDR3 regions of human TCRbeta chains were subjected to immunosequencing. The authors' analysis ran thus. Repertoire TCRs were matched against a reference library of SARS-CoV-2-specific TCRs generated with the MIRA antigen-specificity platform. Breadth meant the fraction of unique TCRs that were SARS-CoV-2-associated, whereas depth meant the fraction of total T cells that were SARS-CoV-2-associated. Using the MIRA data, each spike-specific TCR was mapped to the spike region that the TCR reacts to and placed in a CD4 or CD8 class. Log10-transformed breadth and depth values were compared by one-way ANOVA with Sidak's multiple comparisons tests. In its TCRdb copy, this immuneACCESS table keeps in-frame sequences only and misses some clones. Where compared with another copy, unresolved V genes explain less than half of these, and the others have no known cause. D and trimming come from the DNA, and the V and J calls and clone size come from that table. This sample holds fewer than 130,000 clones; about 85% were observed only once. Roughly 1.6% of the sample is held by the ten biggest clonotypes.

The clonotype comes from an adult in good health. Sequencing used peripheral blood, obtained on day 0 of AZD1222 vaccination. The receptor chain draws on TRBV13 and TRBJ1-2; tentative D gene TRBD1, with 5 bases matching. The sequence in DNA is TGTGCCAGCAGCCCTTTTGGGGGTAACTATGGCTACACCTTC. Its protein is CASSPFGGNYGYTF.